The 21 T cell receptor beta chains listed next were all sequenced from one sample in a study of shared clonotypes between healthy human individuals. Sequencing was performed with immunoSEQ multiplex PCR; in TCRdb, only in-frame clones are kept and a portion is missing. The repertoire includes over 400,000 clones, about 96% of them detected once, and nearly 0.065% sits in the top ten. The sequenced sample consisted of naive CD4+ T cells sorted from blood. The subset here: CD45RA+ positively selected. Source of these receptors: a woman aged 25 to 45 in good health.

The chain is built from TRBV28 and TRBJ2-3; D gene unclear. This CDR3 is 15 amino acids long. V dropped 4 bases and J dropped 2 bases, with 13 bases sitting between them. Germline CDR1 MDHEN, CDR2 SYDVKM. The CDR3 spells CASSSGNSFTDTQYF. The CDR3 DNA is TGTGCCAGCAGTTCGGGCAACTCTTTCACAGATACGCAGTATTTT.

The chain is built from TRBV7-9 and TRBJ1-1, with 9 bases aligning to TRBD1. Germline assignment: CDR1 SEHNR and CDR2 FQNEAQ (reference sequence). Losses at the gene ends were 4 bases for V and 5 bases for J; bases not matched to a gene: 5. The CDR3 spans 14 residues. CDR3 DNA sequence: TGTGCCAGCAGCTGGACAGGGGAGGGAACTGAAGCTTTCTTT. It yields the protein CASSWTGEGTEAFF. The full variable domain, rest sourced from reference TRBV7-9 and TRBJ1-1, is DTGVSQNPRHKITKRGQNVTFRCDPISEHNRLYWYRQTLGQGPEFLTYFQNEAQLEKSRLLSDRFSAERPKGSFSTLEIQRTEQGDSAMYLCASSWTGEGTEAFFGQGTRLTVV.

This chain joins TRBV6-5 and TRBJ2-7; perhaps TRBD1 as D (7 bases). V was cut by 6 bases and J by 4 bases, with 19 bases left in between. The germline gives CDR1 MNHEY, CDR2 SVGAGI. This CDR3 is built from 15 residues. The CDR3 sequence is CASRTRGTATYEQYF. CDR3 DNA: TGTGCCAGCAGAACTCGGGGGACAGCCACTTACGAGCAGTACTTC.

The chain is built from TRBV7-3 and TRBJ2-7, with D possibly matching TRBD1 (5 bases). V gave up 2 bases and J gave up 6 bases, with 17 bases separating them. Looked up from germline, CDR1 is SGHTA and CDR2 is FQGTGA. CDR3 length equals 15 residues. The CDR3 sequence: CASSLGNGRASEQYF. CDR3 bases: TGTGCCAGCAGCTTAGGCAATGGCAGGGCGAGCGAGCAGTACTTC.

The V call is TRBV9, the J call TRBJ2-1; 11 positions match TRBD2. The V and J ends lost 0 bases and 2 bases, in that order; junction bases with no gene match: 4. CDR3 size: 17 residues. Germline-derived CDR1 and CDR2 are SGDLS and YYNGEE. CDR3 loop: CASSVVTSGGPYNEQFF. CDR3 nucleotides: TGTGCCAGCAGCGTAGTTACTAGCGGGGGTCCCTACAATGAGCAGTTCTTC.

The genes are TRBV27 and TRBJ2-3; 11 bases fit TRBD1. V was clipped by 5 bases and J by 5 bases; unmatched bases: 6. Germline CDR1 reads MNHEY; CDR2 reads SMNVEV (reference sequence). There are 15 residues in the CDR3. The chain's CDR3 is CASSRGTGGGDTQYF. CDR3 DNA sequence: TGTGCCAGCAGTCGAGGGACAGGGGGAGGAGATACGCAGTATTTT.

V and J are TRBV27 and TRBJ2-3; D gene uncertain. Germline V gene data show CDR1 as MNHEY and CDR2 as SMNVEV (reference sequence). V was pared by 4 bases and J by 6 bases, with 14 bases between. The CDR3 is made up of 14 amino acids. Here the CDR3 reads CASSWGPWADTQYF. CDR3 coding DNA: TGTGCCAGCAGTTGGGGTCCTTGGGCGGATACGCAGTATTTT.

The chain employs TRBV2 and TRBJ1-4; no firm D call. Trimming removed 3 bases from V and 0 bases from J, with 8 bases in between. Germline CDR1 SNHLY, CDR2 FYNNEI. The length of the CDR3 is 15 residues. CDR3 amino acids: CASSDLTPTNEKLFF. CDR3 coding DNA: TGTGCCAGCAGTGACTTGACACCAACTAATGAAAAACTGTTTTTT.

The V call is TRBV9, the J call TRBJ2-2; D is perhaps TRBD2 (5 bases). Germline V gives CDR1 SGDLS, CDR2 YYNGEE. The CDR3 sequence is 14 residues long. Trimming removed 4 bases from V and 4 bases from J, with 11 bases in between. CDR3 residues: CASSTRSGTGELFF. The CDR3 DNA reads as TGTGCCAGCAGCACCCGAAGCGGCACCGGGGAGCTGTTTTTT.

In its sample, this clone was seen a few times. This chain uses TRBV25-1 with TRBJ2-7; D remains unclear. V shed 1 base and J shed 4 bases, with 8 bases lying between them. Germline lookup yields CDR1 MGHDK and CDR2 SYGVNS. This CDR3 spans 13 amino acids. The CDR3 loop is CASSEWSRYEQYF. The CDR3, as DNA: TGTGCCAGCAGTGAATGGTCGAGATACGAGCAGTACTTC.

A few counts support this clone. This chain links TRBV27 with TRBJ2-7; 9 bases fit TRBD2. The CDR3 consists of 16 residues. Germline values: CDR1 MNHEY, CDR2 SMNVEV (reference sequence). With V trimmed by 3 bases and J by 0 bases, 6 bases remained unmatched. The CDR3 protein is CASSFLSSGDSYEQYF. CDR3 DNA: TGTGCCAGCAGTTTTTTGTCTAGCGGGGACTCCTACGAGCAGTACTTC.

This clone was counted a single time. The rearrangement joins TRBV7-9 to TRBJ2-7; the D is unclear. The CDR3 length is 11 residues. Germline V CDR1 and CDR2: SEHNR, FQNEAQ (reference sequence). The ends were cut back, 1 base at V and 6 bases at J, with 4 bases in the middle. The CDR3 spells CASSLVVEQYF. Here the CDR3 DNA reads TGTGCCAGCAGCTTAGTAGTCGAGCAGTACTTC.

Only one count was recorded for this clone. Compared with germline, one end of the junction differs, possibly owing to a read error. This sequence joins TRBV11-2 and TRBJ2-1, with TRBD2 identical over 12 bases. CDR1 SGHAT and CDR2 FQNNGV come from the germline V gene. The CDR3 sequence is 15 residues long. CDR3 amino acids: CAGSPGLAGLHEQFF. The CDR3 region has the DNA TGTGCCGGCAGCCCGGGACTAGCGGGTCTCCATGAGCAGTTCTTC.

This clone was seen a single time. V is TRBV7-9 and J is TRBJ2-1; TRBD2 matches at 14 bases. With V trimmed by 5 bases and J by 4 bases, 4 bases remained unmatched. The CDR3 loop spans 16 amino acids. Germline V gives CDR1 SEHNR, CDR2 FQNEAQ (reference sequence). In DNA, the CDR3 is TGTGCCAGCAGCATCAGGACTAGCGGGGGGTACAATGAGCAGTTCTTC. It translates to CASSIRTSGGYNEQFF.

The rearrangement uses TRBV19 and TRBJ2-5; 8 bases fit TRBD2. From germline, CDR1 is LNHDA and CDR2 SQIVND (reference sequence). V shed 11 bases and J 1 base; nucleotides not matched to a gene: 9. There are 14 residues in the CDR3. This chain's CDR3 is CALNGLAGQETQYF. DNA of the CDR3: TGTGCCCTCAATGGGCTAGCGGGCCAAGAGACCCAGTACTTC. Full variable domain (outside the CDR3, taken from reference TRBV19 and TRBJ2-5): DGGITQSPKYLFRKEGQNVTLSCEQNLNHDAMYWYRQDPGQGLRLIYYSQIVNDFQKGDIAEGYSVSREKKESFPLTVTSAQKNPTAFYLCALNGLAGQETQYFGPGTRLLVL.

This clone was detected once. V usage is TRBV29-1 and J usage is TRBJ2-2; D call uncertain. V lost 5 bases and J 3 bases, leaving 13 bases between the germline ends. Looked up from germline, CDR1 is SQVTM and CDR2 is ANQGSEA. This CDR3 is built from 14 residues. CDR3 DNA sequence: TGCAGCGTTTTAAGGCAGGAGTACACCGGGGAGCTGTTTTTT. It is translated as CSVLRQEYTGELFF.

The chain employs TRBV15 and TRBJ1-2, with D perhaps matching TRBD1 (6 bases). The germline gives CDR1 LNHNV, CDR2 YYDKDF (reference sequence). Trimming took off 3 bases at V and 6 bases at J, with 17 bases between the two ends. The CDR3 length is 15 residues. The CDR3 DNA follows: TGTGCCACCAGCAGCATACAGGGAGGAGGAGATGGCTACACCTTC. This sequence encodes CATSSIQGGGDGYTF.

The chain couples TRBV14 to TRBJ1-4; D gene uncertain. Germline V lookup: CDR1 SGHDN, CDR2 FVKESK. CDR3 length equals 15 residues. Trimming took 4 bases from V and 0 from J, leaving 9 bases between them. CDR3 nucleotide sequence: TGTGCCAGCAGCCCGCGGCTTTCAACTAATGAAAAACTGTTTTTT. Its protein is CASSPRLSTNEKLFF.

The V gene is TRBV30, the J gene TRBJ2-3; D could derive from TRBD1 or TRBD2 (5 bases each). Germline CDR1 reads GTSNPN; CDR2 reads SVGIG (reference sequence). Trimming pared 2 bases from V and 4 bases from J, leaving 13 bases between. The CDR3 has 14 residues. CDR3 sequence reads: CAWSRDPTPDTQYF. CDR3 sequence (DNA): TGTGCCTGGAGTCGGGACCCAACCCCAGATACGCAGTATTTT.

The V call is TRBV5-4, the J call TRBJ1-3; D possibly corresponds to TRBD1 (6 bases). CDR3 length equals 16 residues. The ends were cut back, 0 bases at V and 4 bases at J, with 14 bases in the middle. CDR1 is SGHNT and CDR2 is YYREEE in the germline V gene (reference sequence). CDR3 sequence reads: CASSLGEQGFGNTIYF. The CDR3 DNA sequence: TGTGCCAGCAGCTTGGGGGAACAGGGCTTCGGAAACACCATATATTTT.

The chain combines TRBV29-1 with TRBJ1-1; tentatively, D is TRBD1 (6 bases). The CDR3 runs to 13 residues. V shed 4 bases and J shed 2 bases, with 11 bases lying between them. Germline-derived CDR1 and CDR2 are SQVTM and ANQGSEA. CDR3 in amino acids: CSVGGGTNTEAFF. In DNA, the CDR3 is TGCAGCGTTGGGGGGGGGACAAACACTGAAGCTTTCTTT.